The clone carrying this T cell receptor beta chain was recorded a few times. Its matching antigen is unknown. The PCR had 60 Vbeta and 13 Jbeta primers. TCRdb keeps only in-frame clones here, not all; method: immunoSEQ multiplex PCR. Of approximately 110,000 clones listed, 76% are singletons. This record belongs to a study of cytomegalovirus exposure and HLA in healthy donors. Turning to the study itself: Around 180 million T cells yielded some 120 million unique TCR beta sequences in earlier analysis.

The CDR3 sequence is 14 residues long. CDR1 and CDR2 from the germline V gene are SQVTM and ANQGSEA. The V segment lost 7 bases and the J segment 4 bases; nucleotides outside the gene matches: 6. Study findings and constraints: The study recorded fewer than 200 TCR beta chains that were cytomegalovirus-associated. Analysis was carried out at a later point, and it linked a missense DCLRE1C variant to TCR beta V- and J-gene trimming.

The J gene is TRBJ2-5, the V gene TRBV29-1, with 13 bases identical to TRBD2. Sequencing was performed on PBMCs. This clonotype was sampled from a man aged 35-49 years in good health and CMV-seropositive. CDR3 region: CSAGLAGDGETQYF. The CDR3 region has the DNA TGCAGCGCTGGACTAGCGGGAGATGGAGAGACCCAGTACTTC.